Listed below are T cell receptor beta chains from one sample, sequenced in a study of HIV-infected patients and healthy controls. TCRdb re-derived calls from the 5' RACE reads in MiXCR, one entry per CDR3 protein. The sample includes about 7,600 distinct CDR3 sequences, roughly 10% of them seen just once. The specimen was blood, collected before antiretroviral therapy. The receptors were gathered from an adult with HIV infection. The CDR3 runs from the conserved cysteine through the conserved F or W. Each record gives: J gene, V gene, clone size, D gene, CDR3 DNA, CDR3 protein. A D gene is named only where the DNA matches it firmly. The size entry is marked missing in some rows and otherwise reads once, few, many or a size class.

TRBJ2-1 TRBV7-8 many . TGTGCCAGCATCCAAAGGGGCTCCTCTACGGGGTACTCCTACAATGAGCAGTTCTTC CASIQRGSSTGYSYNEQFF
TRBJ1-5 TRBV19 many TRBD1 TGTGCCAGTAGTGCGGGACAGCGAAATCAGCCCCAGCATTTT CASSAGQRNQPQHF
TRBJ2-5 TRBV2 many TRBD1 TGTGCCAGCACTCCCCCCTCCTACAGGGGGTACCAAGAGACCCAGTACTTC CASTPPSYRGYQETQYF
TRBJ2-7 TRBV20-1 many . TGCAGTGCCCGATCTATTAGCTCCTACGAGCAGTACTTC CSARSISSYEQYF
TRBJ2-7 TRBV7-2 many TRBD2 TGTGCCAGCAGCTTAGTAGTAGATAGCGGGGGGCAGTACTTC CASSLVVDSGGQYF
TRBJ1-5 TRBV19 many . TGTGCCAGTAGTGCCTCAGGGATAGGCAATCAGCCCCAGCATTTT CASSASGIGNQPQHF
TRBJ2-7 TRBV20-1 medium-sized TRBD2 TGCAGTGCTATGGGACTAGCGGGGGACGAGCAGTACTTC CSAMGLAGDEQYF
TRBJ1-1 TRBV30 many . TGTGCCTGGAACCCAGGAACAGGGATCACTGAAGCTTTCTTT CAWNPGTGITEAFF
TRBJ1-4 TRBV6-2/TRBV6-3 medium-sized . TGTGCCAGCAGTTTCCTTGAGGGGGAAAAACTGTTTTTT CASSFLEGEKLFF
TRBJ1-6 TRBV20-1 . TRBD1 TGCAGTGCTCTTTACCTTGACAGGGGGCGTCGGTCCCTCCACTTT CSALYLDRGRRSLHF
TRBJ2-3 TRBV27 many . . CASSSSRGLYTDTQYF
TRBJ2-5 TRBV7-2 many TRBD1 TGTGCCAGCAGTCGGGACAGGGGGAACCAAGAGACCCAGTACTTC CASSRDRGNQETQYF
TRBJ1-1 TRBV12-3/TRBV12-4 many . TGTGCCAGCAGTCGAAGACAGAACACTGAAGCTTTCTTT CASSRRQNTEAFF
TRBJ1-1 TRBV25-1 many . TGTGCCAGCAGTTGGGGGGCCGGGAACACTGAAGCTTTCTTT CASSWGAGNTEAFF
TRBJ2-1 TRBV20-1 many TRBD2 TGCAGTGCTAGAGATCCGTTAGCGGGGGATTACAATGAGCAGTTCTTC CSARDPLAGDYNEQFF
TRBJ2-7 TRBV7-9 many . TGTGCCAGCAGCGGGACGGAATACGAGCAGTACTTC CASSGTEYEQYF
TRBJ2-7 TRBV5-1 many . TGCGCCAGCAGCTGGGGGGTTGGCAGGGTGTACGAGCAGTACTTC CASSWGVGRVYEQYF
TRBJ2-2 TRBV28 many . TGTGCCAGCAGAGCAGCGGGCACCGGGGAGCTGTTTTTT CASRAAGTGELFF
TRBJ2-5 TRBV5-1 many . TGCGCCAGCAGCTCGGACATTGGTCAGACCCAGTACTTC CASSSDIGQTQYF
TRBJ1-5 TRBV7-9 many . TGTGCCAGCAGCTTGAGTACGGGTTATAGCAATCAGCCCCAGCATTTT CASSLSTGYSNQPQHF
TRBJ2-1 TRBV25-1 many TRBD2 TGTGCCAGCAGGGTAGCGGGAGGGGGTAACAATGAGCAGTTCTTC CASRVAGGGNNEQFF
TRBJ2-3 TRBV28 many . TGTGCCAGCCACAGGTACCCTAGCACAGATACGCAGTATTTT CASHRYPSTDTQYF
TRBJ1-1 TRBV6-1 many . TGTGCCAGCAGCGGTGAGGGGGGGACTGAAGCTTTCTTT CASSGEGGTEAFF
TRBJ2-1 TRBV7-6 many . TGTGCCAGCGGGTTAGCGGCACCCTACAATGAGCAGTTCTTC CASGLAAPYNEQFF
TRBJ2-1 TRBV4-2 many TRBD2 TGTGCCAGCAGCCAAGAAAGGCTAGCGGAGTACGGTGAGCAGTTCTTC CASSQERLAEYGEQFF
TRBJ2-6 TRBV6-2/TRBV6-3 many TRBD1 TGTGCCAGCAGTTACTGGGGACAGGACGAGCTCTCTGGGGCCAACGTCCTGACTTTC CASSYWGQDELSGANVLTF
TRBJ2-1 TRBV4-1 many . TGCGCCAGCAGCCAGAGACCGCCCTTC CASSQRPPF
TRBJ1-2 TRBV7-8 many TRBD1 TGTGCCAGCAGCCTAGGACAGGGTGGCTACACCTTC CASSLGQGGYTF
TRBJ1-4 TRBV27 . . TGTGCCAGCAGTATCTCAGCTGCAACTAATGAAAAACTGTTTTTT CASSISAATNEKLFF
TRBJ2-7 TRBV28 many TRBD2 TGTGCCAGCAGCACTAATTTGATCGCGGGGGACTACGAGCAGTACTTC CASSTNLIAGDYEQYF